The T cell receptor beta chain under discussion was sequenced for a study of blood T cell repertoires in COVID-19. The assay was immunoSEQ multiplex PCR, and TCRdb's table has in-frame clones only and misses some. The data show 240,000 or so clones, with roughly 88% seen just once and roughly 2% held by the top ten. In terms of age and location, participants ranged from roughly 18 to 89 years and lived in about 25 US areas. Germline trimming cut 5 bases from V and 4 bases from J; bases unmatched to any gene: 9. In germline, CDR1 is SEHNR, CDR2 FQNEAQ (reference sequence). This CDR3 has 15 amino acids. This clone has a single count.

Sequenced: PBMCs or T cells enriched from blood (not recorded which). The gene calls are TRBV7-9 and TRBJ1-2, with 8 bases matching TRBD1. The source of this sequence is a woman aged 45-59 years who had recovered from COVID-19. CDR3 DNA sequence: TGTGCCAGCAGCCCTCTCGGACAGGGCACCTATGGCTACACCTTC. This sequence encodes CASSPLGQGTYGYTF.